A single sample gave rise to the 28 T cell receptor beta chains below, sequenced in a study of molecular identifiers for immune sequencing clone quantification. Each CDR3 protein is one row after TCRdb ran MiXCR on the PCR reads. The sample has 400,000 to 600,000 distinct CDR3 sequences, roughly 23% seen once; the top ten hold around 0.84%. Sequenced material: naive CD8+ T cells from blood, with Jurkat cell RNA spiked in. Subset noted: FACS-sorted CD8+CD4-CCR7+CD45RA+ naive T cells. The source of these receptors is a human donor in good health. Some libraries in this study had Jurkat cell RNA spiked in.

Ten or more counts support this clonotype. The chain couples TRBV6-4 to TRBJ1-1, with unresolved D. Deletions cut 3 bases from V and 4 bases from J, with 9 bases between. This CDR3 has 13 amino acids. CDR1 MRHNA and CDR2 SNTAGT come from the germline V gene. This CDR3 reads CASSENVFTEAFF. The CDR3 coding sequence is TGTGCCAGCAGTGAGAACGTTTTCACTGAAGCTTTCTTT.

The CDR3 reads CASSWVGTGLTDTQYF. The CDR3, as DNA: TGTGCCAGCAGCTGGGTCGGGACAGGGCTCACAGATACGCAGTATTTT. The rearrangement links TRBV28 to TRBJ2-3, with 9 bases aligning to TRBD1. The CDR3 contains 16 residues. Germline V gene sequence: CDR1 MDHEN, CDR2 SYDVKM. V trimming: 6 bases; J trimming: 2 bases; junction bases outside the gene matches: 9.

This CDR3 is CASKEQVDYEQYF. For the CDR3, the DNA is TGTGCCAGCAAGGAACAGGTCGACTACGAGCAGTACTTC. This chain connects TRBV27 to TRBJ2-7, with D perhaps TRBD1 (5 bases). This CDR3 spans 13 amino acids. Germline CDR1 reads MNHEY; CDR2 reads SMNVEV (reference sequence). V was clipped by 7 bases and J by 3 bases, with 13 bases between them.

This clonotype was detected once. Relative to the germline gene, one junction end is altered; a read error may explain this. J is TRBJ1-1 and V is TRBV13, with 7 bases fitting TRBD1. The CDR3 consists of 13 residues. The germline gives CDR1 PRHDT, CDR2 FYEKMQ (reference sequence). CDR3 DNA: TGTGCCAGCAGCTCGACAGGGAACGCTGAAGCTTTCTTT. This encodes CASSSTGNAEAFF.

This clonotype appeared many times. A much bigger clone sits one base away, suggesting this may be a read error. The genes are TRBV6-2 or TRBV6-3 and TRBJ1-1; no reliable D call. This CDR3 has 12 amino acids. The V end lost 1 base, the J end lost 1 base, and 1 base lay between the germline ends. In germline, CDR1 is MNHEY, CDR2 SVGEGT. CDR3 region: CASSYWNTEAFF. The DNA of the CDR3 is TGTGCCAGCAGTTACTGGAACACTGAAGCTTTCTTT.

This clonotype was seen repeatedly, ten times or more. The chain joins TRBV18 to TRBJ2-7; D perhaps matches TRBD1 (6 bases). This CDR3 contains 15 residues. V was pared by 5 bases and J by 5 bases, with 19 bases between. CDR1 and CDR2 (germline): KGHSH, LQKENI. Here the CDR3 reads CASSADNRASDEQYF. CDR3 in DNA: TGTGCCAGCTCAGCAGACAACAGGGCCAGCGACGAGCAGTACTTC.

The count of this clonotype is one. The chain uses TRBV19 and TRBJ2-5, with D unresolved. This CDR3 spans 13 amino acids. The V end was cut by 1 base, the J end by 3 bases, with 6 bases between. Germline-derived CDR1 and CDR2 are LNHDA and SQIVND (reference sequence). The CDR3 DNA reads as TGTGCCAGTAGTATAGTCGTAGAAGAGACCCAGTACTTC. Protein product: CASSIVVEETQYF.

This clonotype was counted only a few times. CDR3 in DNA: TGTGCCAGCAAGGAGGGAAAAGAGACCCAGTACTTC. It codes for CASKEGKETQYF. The chain recombines TRBV11-1 with TRBJ2-5, with a weak D call TRBD2 (6 bases). V was pared by 7 bases and J by 3 bases, with 9 bases between. Germline V gene sequence: CDR1 SGHAT, CDR2 FQDESV (reference sequence). CDR3 length: 12 residues.

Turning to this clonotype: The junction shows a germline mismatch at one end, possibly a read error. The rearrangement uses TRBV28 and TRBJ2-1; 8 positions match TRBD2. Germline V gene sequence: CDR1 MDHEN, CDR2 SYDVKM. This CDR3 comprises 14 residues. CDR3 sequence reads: CASSSRLASDERFF. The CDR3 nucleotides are TGTGCCAGCAGTTCCCGACTAGCGAGCGATGAGCGGTTCTTC.

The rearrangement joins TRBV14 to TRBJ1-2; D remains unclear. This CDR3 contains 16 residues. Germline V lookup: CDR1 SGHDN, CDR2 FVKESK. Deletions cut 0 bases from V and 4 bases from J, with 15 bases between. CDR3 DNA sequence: TGTGCCAGCAGCCAAGATCGACGGTCGACATTCTATGGCTACACCTTC. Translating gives CASSQDRRSTFYGYTF.

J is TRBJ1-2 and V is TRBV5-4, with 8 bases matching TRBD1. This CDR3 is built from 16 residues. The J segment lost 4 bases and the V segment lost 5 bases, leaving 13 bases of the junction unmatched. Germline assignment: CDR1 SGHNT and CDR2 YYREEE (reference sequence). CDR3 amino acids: CASSWATGEGSYGYTF. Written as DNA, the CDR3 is TGTGCCAGCAGTTGGGCGACAGGGGAAGGGTCCTATGGCTACACCTTC.

The CDR3 DNA follows: TGCAGTGCTAGAGATCCCGGTCGGCAGGGCGCCACAGATACGCAGTATTTT. Translation: CSARDPGRQGATDTQYF. The chain combines TRBV20-1 with TRBJ2-3; a possible D gene is TRBD1 (5 bases). V shed 0 bases and J shed 2 bases, with 18 bases lying between them. Germline CDR1 and CDR2: DFQATT and SNEGSKA (reference sequence). The CDR3 is made up of 17 amino acids.

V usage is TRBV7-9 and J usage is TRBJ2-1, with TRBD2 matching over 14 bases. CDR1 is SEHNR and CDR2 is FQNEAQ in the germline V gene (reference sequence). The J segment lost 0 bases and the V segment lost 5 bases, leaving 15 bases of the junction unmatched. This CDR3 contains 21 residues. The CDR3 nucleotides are TGTGCCAGCAGCGCCCCCTCGGGGACTAGCGGGGGCGATCGCTCCTACAATGAGCAGTTCTTC. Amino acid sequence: CASSAPSGTSGGDRSYNEQFF.

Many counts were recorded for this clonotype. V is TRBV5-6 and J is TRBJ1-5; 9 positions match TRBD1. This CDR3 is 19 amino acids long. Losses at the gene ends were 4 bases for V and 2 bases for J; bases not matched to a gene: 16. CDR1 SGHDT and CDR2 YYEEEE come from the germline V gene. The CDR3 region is CASSMHGTGSNLGNQPQHF. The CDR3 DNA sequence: TGTGCCAGCAGCATGCACGGGACAGGGAGTAATCTTGGCAATCAGCCCCAGCATTTT.

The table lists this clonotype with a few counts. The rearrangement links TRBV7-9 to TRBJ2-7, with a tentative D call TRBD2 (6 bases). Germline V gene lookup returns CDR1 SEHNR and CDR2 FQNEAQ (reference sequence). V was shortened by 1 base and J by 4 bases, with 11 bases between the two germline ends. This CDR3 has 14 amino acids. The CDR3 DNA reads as TGTGCCAGCAGCTTAGTGGGACTCTCATACGAGCAGTACTTC. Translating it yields CASSLVGLSYEQYF.

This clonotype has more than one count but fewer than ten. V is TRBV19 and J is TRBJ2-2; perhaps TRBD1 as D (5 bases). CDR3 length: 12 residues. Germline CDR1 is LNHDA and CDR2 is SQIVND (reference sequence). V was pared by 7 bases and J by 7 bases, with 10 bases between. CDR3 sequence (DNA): TGTGCCAGTAACATAGGGGTCGGGGAGCTGTTTTTT. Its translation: CASNIGVGELFF. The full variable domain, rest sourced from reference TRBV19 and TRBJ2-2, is DGGITQSPKYLFRKEGQNVTLSCEQNLNHDAMYWYRQDPGQGLRLIYYSQIVNDFQKGDIAEGYSVSREKKESFPLTVTSAQKNPTAFYLCASNIGVGELFFGEGSRLTVL.

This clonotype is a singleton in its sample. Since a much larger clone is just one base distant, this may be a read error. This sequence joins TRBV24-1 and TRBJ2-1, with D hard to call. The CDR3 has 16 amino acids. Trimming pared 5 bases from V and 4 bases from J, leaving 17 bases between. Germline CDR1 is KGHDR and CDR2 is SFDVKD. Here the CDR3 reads CATSGPTTDSYNEQFF. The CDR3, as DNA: TGTGCCACCAGTGGTCCTACCACGGATTCTTACAATGAGCAGTTCTTC.

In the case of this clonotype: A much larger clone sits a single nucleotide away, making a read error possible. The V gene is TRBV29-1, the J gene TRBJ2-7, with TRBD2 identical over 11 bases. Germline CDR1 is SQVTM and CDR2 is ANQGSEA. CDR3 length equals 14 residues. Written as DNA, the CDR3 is TGCAGCGCCCGCAGACTAGCGGGGTGCTACGCGCAGTACTTC. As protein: CSARRLAGCYAQYF.

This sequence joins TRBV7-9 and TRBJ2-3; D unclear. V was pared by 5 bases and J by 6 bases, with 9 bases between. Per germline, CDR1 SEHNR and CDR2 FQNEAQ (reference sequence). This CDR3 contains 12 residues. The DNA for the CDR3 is TGTGCCAGCAGCCCGGTTGGGGATACGCAGTATTTT. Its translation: CASSPVGDTQYF.

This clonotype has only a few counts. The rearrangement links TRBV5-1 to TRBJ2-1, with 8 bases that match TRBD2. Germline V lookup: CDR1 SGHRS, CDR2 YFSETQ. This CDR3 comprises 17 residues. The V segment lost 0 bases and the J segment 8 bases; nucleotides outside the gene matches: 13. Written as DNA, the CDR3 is TGCGCCAGCAGCTTGGCCATAAAAGCGGGAGTGAGGGATGAGCAGTTCTTC. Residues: CASSLAIKAGVRDEQFF.

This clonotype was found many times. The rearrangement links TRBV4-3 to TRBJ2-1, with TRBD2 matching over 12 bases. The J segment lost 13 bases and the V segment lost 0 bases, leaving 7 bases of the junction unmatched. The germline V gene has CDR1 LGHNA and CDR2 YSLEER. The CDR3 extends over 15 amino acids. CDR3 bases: TGCGCCAGCAGCCAAGACGTGGCTAGCGGGAGGGGTCAGTTCTTC. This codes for CASSQDVASGRGQFF.

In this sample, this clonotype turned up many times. CDR3 in amino acids: CASSGREETQYF. The DNA of the CDR3 is TGTGCCAGCAGTGGGCGGGAAGAGACCCAGTACTTC. The V call is TRBV2, the J call TRBJ2-5; TRBD2 might be the D (5 bases). Germline loops: CDR1 SNHLY, CDR2 FYNNEI. The CDR3 contains 12 residues. V lost 4 bases and J 3 bases, leaving 6 bases between the germline ends.

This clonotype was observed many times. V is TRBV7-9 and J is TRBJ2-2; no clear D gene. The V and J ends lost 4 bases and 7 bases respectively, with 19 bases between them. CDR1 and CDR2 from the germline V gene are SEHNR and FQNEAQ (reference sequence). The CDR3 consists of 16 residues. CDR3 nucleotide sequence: TGTGCCAGCAGCTCCGCGGACCACAAAAGCAGCGGGGAGCTGTTTTTT. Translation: CASSSADHKSSGELFF.

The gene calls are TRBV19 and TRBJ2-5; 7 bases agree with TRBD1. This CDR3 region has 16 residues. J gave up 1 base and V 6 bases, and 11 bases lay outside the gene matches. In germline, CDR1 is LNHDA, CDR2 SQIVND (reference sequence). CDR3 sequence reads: CASSPTGAATQETQYF. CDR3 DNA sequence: TGTGCCAGTAGCCCTACAGGGGCCGCTACCCAAGAGACCCAGTACTTC.

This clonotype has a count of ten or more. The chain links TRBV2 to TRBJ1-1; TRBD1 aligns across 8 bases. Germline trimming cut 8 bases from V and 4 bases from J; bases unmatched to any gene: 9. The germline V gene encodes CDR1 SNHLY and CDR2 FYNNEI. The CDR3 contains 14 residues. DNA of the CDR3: TGTGCCAGCTACTTAGACAGGGGCTTCACTGAAGCTTTCTTT. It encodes CASYLDRGFTEAFF. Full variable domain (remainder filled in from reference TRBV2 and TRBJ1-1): EPEVTQTPSHQVTQMGQEVILRCVPISNHLYFYWYRQILGQKVEFLVSFYNNEISEKSEIFDDQFSVERPDGSNFTLKIRSTKLEDSAMYFCASYLDRGFTEAFFGQGTRLTVV.

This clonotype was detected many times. The CDR3 here is CASSAVEGGRSNQPQHF. In DNA, the CDR3 is TGTGCCAGCAGCGCGGTGGAAGGGGGCAGGAGCAATCAGCCCCAGCATTTT. This rearrangement joins TRBV5-5 to TRBJ1-5; 7 bases map to TRBD1. Per the germline V gene, CDR1 is SGHKS and CDR2 is YYEKEE (reference sequence). CDR3 length equals 17 residues. V lost 4 bases to trimming and J lost 1 base; unmatched junction nucleotides: 11. The whole variable domain, remainder taken from reference TRBV5-5 and TRBJ1-5, is DAGVTQSPTHLIKTRGQQVTLRCSPISGHKSVSWYQQVLGQGPQFIFQYYEKEERGRGNFPDRFSARQFPNYSSELNVNALLLGDSALYLCASSAVEGGRSNQPQHFGDGTRLSIL.

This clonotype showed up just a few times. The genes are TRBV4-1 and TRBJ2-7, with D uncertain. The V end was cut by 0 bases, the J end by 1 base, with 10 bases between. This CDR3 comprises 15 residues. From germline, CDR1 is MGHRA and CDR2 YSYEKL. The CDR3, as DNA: TGCGCCAGCAGCCAAGATTTGCGCCGTTCCTACGAGCAGTACTTC. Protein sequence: CASSQDLRRSYEQYF.

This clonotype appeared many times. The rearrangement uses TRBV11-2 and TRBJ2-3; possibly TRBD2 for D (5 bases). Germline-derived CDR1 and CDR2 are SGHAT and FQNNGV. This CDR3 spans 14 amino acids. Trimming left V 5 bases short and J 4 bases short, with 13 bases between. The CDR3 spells CASSQSGLADTQYF. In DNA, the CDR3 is TGTGCCAGCAGCCAATCAGGACTTGCAGATACGCAGTATTTT.